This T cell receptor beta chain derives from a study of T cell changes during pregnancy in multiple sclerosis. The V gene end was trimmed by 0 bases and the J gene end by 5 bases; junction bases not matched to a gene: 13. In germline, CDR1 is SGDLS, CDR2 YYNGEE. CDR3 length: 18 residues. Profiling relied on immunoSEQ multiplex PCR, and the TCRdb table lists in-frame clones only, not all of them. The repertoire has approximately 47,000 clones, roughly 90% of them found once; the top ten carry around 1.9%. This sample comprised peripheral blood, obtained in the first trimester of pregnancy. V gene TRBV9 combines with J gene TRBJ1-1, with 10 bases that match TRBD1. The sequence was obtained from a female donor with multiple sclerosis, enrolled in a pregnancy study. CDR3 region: CASSVGVGTGDRYTEAFF. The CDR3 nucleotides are TGTGCCAGCAGCGTAGGGGTTGGGACAGGGGATCGATATACTGAAGCTTTCTTT.